The rows below give T cell receptor beta chains drawn from one sample of a study of control samples from healthy donors and cancer patients. Sequenced by immunoSEQ multiplex PCR; TCRdb stores in-frame clones only, minus some. The repertoire holds about 140,000 clones, roughly 94% seen once, with over 10% in the top ten. Sequences were obtained from blood. Every receptor here comes from a man aged 35-49 years in good health. Both conserved end residues are part of each CDR3. The D gene is left open where the match is weak. Clone sizes are given selectively: once, few, many, or a class where the clone is expanded.

J gene | clone size | D gene | V gene | CDR3 protein | CDR3 DNA
TRBJ2-7 | . | TRBD2 | TRBV7-9 | CASSSSGSFSYEQYF | TGTGCCAGCAGCTCTAGCGGGAGTTTCTCCTACGAGCAGTACTTC
TRBJ1-1 | . | . | TRBV11-1 | CASSLAGPNTEAFF | TGTGCCAGCAGCTTAGCAGGTCCAAACACTGAAGCTTTCTTT
TRBJ2-4 | . | TRBD1 | TRBV19 | CASSMGTGGIQYF | TGTGCCAGTAGTATGGGGACAGGGGGCATTCAGTACTTC
TRBJ2-3 | . | . | TRBV5-5 | CASSLYDLAGTDTQYF | TGTGCCAGCAGCCTATACGATCTTGCGGGGACAGATACGCAGTATTTT
TRBJ1-1 | . | TRBD1 | TRBV7-9 | CASSFLTGGGNTEAFF | TGTGCCAGCAGCTTTTTGACAGGGGGTGGGAACACTGAAGCTTTCTTT
TRBJ2-7 | . | TRBD1 | TRBV3-1/TRBV3-2 | CASSPRLTGLKVYEQYF | TGTGCCAGCAGCCCTCGTTTGACAGGGTTAAAAGTCTACGAGCAGTACTTC
TRBJ1-6 | . | TRBD1 | TRBV6-5 | CATTDRGRRSPLHF | TGTGCCACCACCGACAGGGGAAGACGATCACCCCTCCACTTT
TRBJ2-1 | . | TRBD2 | TRBV11-2 | CASSLMPAGAPYNEQFF | TGTGCCAGCAGCCTGATGCCAGCGGGGGCCCCGTACAATGAGCAGTTCTTC
TRBJ2-7 | . | . | TRBV5-1 | CASSLTPDQFGQYF | TGCGCCAGCAGCTTGACACCCGATCAATTCGGGCAGTACTTC
TRBJ2-7 | . | TRBD1 | TRBV6-1 | CASSATSGQGFGEQYF | TGTGCCAGCAGTGCGACCTCGGGACAGGGATTTGGCGAGCAGTACTTC
TRBJ2-5 | . | . | TRBV6-6 | CASNVKLSQETQYF | TGTGCCAGCAATGTCAAGCTTAGCCAAGAGACCCAGTACTTC
TRBJ2-3 | . | TRBD2 | TRBV18 | CASSPPAGGGKTDTQYF | TGTGCCAGCTCACCACCGGCCGGCGGGGGGAAGACAGATACGCAGTATTTT
TRBJ1-3 | . | . | TRBV18 | CAIDGSGNTIYF | TGTGCCATCGACGGGAGTGGAAACACCATATATTTT
TRBJ1-3 | . | TRBD1 | TRBV5-6 | CASNPRGPGNTIYF | TGTGCCAGCAACCCCAGGGGGCCTGGAAACACCATATATTTT
TRBJ2-7 | few | . | TRBV19 | CASSSWTNYEQYF | TGTGCCAGTAGTTCTTGGACAAACTACGAGCAGTACTTC
TRBJ1-2 | . | . | TRBV6-5 | CASSSGTKTRGYTF | TGTGCCAGCAGTTCCGGGACGAAAACGAGGGGCTACACCTTC
TRBJ2-2 | once | . | TRBV7-3 | CASSLYTGELFF | TGTGCCAGCAGCCTTTACACCGGGGAGCTGTTTTTT
TRBJ2-3 | . | . | TRBV11-2 | CASSSSWGTDTQYF | TGTGCCAGCAGCTCTAGTTGGGGCACAGATACGCAGTATTTT
TRBJ2-2 | . | TRBD1 | TRBV10-3 | CAISQDRADDGELFF | TGTGCCATCAGTCAGGACAGGGCGGATGACGGGGAGCTGTTTTTT